One sample yielded the 17 T cell receptor beta chains listed below, sequenced in a study of sequential checkpoint blockade in melanoma (dated by TCRdb to between 2018 and 2021). Library prep was done by the immunoSEQ multiplex PCR assay. TCRdb mirrors the immuneACCESS table, restricted to in-frame sequences. Some clones are absent from its copies; in checked studies, under half trace to an unresolved V gene, and the reason for the others is unknown. The table for this sample lists 2,500 to 3,000 clones; about 23% of them were counted only once. The ten largest account for about 20% of the sample. What this sample's treatment or condition label stands for: randomized to nivolumab then ipilimumab (arm A) or the reverse (arm B). This material consisted of tumor tissue (inferred from file names), taken from a patient given nivolumab and ipilimumab in sequence. These receptors were collected from a human donor with melanoma.

The chain employs TRBV11-3 and TRBJ2-1, with a weak D call TRBD2 (5 bases). Germline V gives CDR1 SGHNT, CDR2 YENEEA. The CDR3 extends over 15 amino acids. V was cut by 3 bases and J by 2 bases, with 11 bases left in between. Here the CDR3 reads CASSLDSVPYNEQFF. In DNA form, the CDR3 reads TGTGCCAGCAGCTTGGATAGCGTTCCCTACAATGAGCAGTTCTTC.

There are many counts of this clone. The chain carries TRBV23-1 and TRBJ1-1; D not resolved. TRBV23-1 is noted as an ORF with a role that remains uncertain. V lost 6 bases to trimming and J lost 1 base, with 9 bases between them. This CDR3 is 13 amino acids long. The CDR3 reads CASSFYPNTEAFF. The DNA for the CDR3 is TGCGCCAGCAGCTTCTATCCGAACACTGAAGCTTTCTTT.

In its sample, this clone is medium-sized. The V and J genes are TRBV28 and TRBJ2-2, with no clear D. Trimming left V 8 bases short and J 1 base short, with 17 bases between. The CDR3 spans 16 residues. CDR1 and CDR2 from the germline V gene are MDHEN and SYDVKM. CDR3 DNA: TGTGCCAGCTATATTACCCCCCTAGGGAACACCGGGGAGCTGTTTTTT. This sequence encodes CASYITPLGNTGELFF.

The rearrangement uses TRBV11-3 and TRBJ2-3, with D tentatively TRBD2 (6 bases). Germline V lookup: CDR1 SGHNT, CDR2 YENEEA. Trimming stripped 3 bases from V and 2 bases from J, with 9 bases between. The CDR3 consists of 14 residues. CDR3 DNA: TGTGCCAGCAGCTTGGGACTGCCCACAGATACGCAGTATTTT. Translated, it gives CASSLGLPTDTQYF.

The V call is TRBV15, the J call TRBJ2-3; 9 bases agree with TRBD2. Germline lookup yields CDR1 LNHNV and CDR2 YYDKDF (reference sequence). J gave up 3 bases and V 0 bases, and 7 bases lay outside the gene matches. This CDR3 is 17 amino acids long. The chain's CDR3 is CATSRDRAGGRTDTQYF. The CDR3 DNA reads TGTGCCACCAGCAGAGATAGGGCGGGAGGGAGGACAGATACGCAGTATTTT.

This clone appeared many times. This chain links TRBV11-3 with TRBJ2-1; no clear D gene. This CDR3 region has 14 residues. The germline gives CDR1 SGHNT, CDR2 YENEEA. Trimming took 2 bases from V and 3 from J, leaving 8 bases between them. The CDR3: CASSLTPSYNEQFF. CDR3 nucleotide sequence: TGTGCCAGCAGCTTAACTCCTAGCTACAATGAGCAGTTCTTC.

The V call is TRBV5-1, the J call TRBJ2-6; 8 bases are a match to TRBD1. V gave up 0 bases and J gave up 7 bases; unmatched junction bases: 6. Looked up from germline, CDR1 is SGHRS and CDR2 is YFSETQ. CDR3 length: 16 residues. The CDR3 loop is CASSLGATGDANVLTF. CDR3 bases: TGCGCCAGCAGCTTGGGGGCGACAGGGGACGCCAACGTCCTGACTTTC.

This clone appeared a single time. This chain uses TRBV29-1 with TRBJ2-7; 7 bases line up with TRBD1. CDR3 length: 14 amino acids. V shed 4 bases and J 2 bases; nucleotides not matched to a gene: 8. Germline V CDR1 and CDR2: SQVTM, ANQGSEA. The CDR3 loop reads CSVVLGDRAYEQYF. The CDR3 DNA reads TGCAGCGTTGTCCTAGGCGACAGGGCCTACGAGCAGTACTTC.

This clone is classed as medium-sized. The V gene is TRBV11-3, the J gene TRBJ1-3; 7 bases map to TRBD1. This CDR3 has 15 residues. Germline loops: CDR1 SGHNT, CDR2 YENEEA. With 5 bases clipped from V and 2 bases from J, the junction kept 6 bases outside the gene matches. The DNA for the CDR3 is TGTGCCAGCAGCCTCCCCGGGACAGCTGGAAACACCATATATTTT. This translates into CASSLPGTAGNTIYF.

V and J are TRBV14 and TRBJ2-3; D gene ambiguous. The CDR3 has 17 residues. Trimming took off 0 bases at V and 0 bases at J, with 13 bases between the two ends. Germline lookup yields CDR1 SGHDN and CDR2 FVKESK. CDR3 sequence: CASSQDRNSYSTDTQYF. The CDR3 nucleotides read TGTGCCAGCAGCCAAGATCGAAACTCCTACAGCACAGATACGCAGTATTTT.

This clone was seen a handful of times. The chain couples TRBV19 to TRBJ2-5; 10 nucleotides match TRBD2. This CDR3 has 16 amino acids. CDR1 LNHDA and CDR2 SQIVND come from the germline V gene (reference sequence). Trimming took 1 base from V and 4 from J; bases not matched to a gene: 6. In nucleotides, the CDR3 is TGTGCCAGTAGTATAGGCCCTAGCGGGAGAGGAGAGACCCAGTACTTC. This codes for CASSIGPSGRGETQYF.

V is TRBV7-2 and J is TRBJ2-1, with no clear D. The V and J ends lost 2 bases and 6 bases respectively, with 8 bases between them. The germline V gene has CDR1 SGHTA and CDR2 FQGNSA. The CDR3 is made up of 13 amino acids. The CDR3 nucleotides read TGTGCCAGCAGCTTAACAAGCGCCAATGAGCAGTTCTTC. It translates to CASSLTSANEQFF. The full variable domain, in which reference TRBV7-2 and TRBJ2-1 provide the parts outside the CDR3, is GAGVSQSPSNKVTEKGKDVELRCDPISGHTALYWYRQSLGQGLEFLIYFQGNSAPDKSGLPSDRFSAERTGGSVSTLTIQRTQQEDSAVYLCASSLTSANEQFFGPGTRLTVL.

The chain couples TRBV6-8 to TRBJ1-1; D is unclear. There are 13 residues in the CDR3. Trimming pared 6 bases from V and 0 bases from J, leaving 8 bases between. Germline V gene lookup returns CDR1 MNHGY and CDR2 SAAAGT. As DNA, the CDR3 is TGTGCCAGCAGGAAGGTGATGAACACTGAAGCTTTCTTT. Translation: CASRKVMNTEAFF.

The genes are TRBV6-8 and TRBJ2-3; 9 bases are a match to TRBD2. This CDR3 is 17 amino acids long. Germline V lookup: CDR1 MNHGY, CDR2 SAAAGT. The V segment lost 6 bases and the J segment 3 bases; nucleotides outside the gene matches: 13. CDR3 residues: CASSLSFSGGLTDTQYF. The CDR3 coding sequence is TGTGCCAGCAGCCTAAGCTTCAGCGGGGGGCTTACAGATACGCAGTATTTT.

The V gene is TRBV6-8, the J gene TRBJ2-1; D is possibly TRBD1 (5 bases). Deletions cut 2 bases from V and 0 bases from J, with 8 bases between. This CDR3 contains 15 residues. The germline V gene encodes CDR1 MNHGY and CDR2 SAAAGT. The CDR3 region has the DNA TGTGCCAGCAGTTACAGGGGCTACTCCTACAATGAGCAGTTCTTC. Translating gives CASSYRGYSYNEQFF.

This chain joins TRBV5-1 and TRBJ1-1; TRBD1 might be the D (6 bases). The CDR3 loop spans 17 amino acids. Trimming took off 1 base at V and 3 bases at J, with 19 bases between the two ends. Germline loops: CDR1 SGHRS, CDR2 YFSETQ. The CDR3 reads CASSLSILGAFDTEAFF. Here the CDR3 DNA reads TGCGCCAGCAGCTTGTCAATCTTGGGGGCCTTTGACACTGAAGCTTTCTTT.

The V call is TRBV11-3, the J call TRBJ1-1; TRBD1 agrees at 7 bases. In germline, CDR1 is SGHNT, CDR2 YENEEA. The junction had 9 bases not matched to a gene; V was cut back by 4 bases and J by 4 bases. This CDR3 is built from 15 residues. CDR3 nucleotide sequence: TGTGCCAGCAGCTCCCCAGGGGGGTTATTCACTGAAGCTTTCTTT. As protein: CASSSPGGLFTEAFF.